The rows below give T cell receptor beta chains drawn from one sample of a study of blood T cells in healthy people across ages. TCRdb re-derived calls from the 5' RACE reads in MiXCR, one entry per CDR3 protein. Of about 720,000 distinct CDR3 sequences in the sample, roughly 25% were seen once. The sample was also reused in another study, on T cells of mothers and their children.

The sequenced sample was blood. These receptors were collected from a boy younger than 18 in good health. Each CDR3 is given with its conserved first and last residue. The order of the fields is V gene, clone size, D gene, J gene, CDR3 protein, CDR3 DNA. A D gene is named only where the DNA matches it firmly. The size field is filled for only some rows; it gives once, few, many or a size class.

TRBV20-1	few	.	TRBJ2-7	CSARDKGSFSYEQYF	TGCAGTGCTAGAGATAAGGGGTCCTTCTCCTACGAGCAGTACTTC
TRBV29-1	.	.	TRBJ1-1	CSAASTEAFF	TGCAGCGCAGCGTCTACTGAAGCTTTCTTT
TRBV15	.	.	TRBJ2-5	CATSRVIGVYQETQYF	TGTGCCACCAGCAGAGTAATAGGGGTGTACCAAGAGACCCAGTACTTC
TRBV29-1	few	TRBD1	TRBJ2-7	CSVTRTGPYEQYF	TGCAGCGTAACCCGGACAGGGCCCTACGAGCAGTACTTC
TRBV4-1	.	.	TRBJ2-1	CASSQDRQNEQFF	TGCGCCAGCAGCCAAGATCGGCAAAATGAGCAGTTCTTC
TRBV6-2/TRBV6-3	.	.	TRBJ2-3	CASSKGLTDTQYF	TGTGCCAGCAGCAAGGGACTCACAGATACGCAGTATTTT
TRBV29-1	.	.	TRBJ1-1	CSVYRAGNTEAFF	TGCAGCGTTTACAGGGCTGGGAACACTGAAGCTTTCTTT
TRBV12-3/TRBV12-4	.	TRBD2	TRBJ2-7	CASSLAGWTSSYYEQYF	TGTGCCAGCAGTTTAGCGGGGTGGACTAGCTCCTACTACGAGCAGTACTTC
TRBV7-6	.	TRBD1	TRBJ1-3	CASSPETGYAGNTIYF	TGTGCCAGCAGCCCCGAGACAGGGTACGCTGGAAACACCATATATTTT
TRBV4-3	.	.	TRBJ2-1	CASGSLRALEGPFF	TGCGCCAGCGGGAGTTTACGGGCCCTCGAAGGGCCGTTCTTC
TRBV5-1	.	TRBD1	TRBJ2-5	CASSGGQLETQYF	TGCGCCAGCAGCGGGGGACAGTTGGAGACCCAGTACTTC
TRBV7-2	.	.	TRBJ2-3	CASTLIHGVRAQYF	TGTGCCAGCACCTTAATTCACGGGGTGCGAGCGCAGTATTTT
TRBV5-1	.	.	TRBJ2-1	CASSLGPGASYNEQFF	TGCGCCAGCAGCTTGGGACCGGGGGCCTCCTACAATGAGCAGTTCTTC
TRBV5-5	few	TRBD1	TRBJ1-6	CASSFTGGINSPLHF	TGTGCCAGCAGCTTTACAGGGGGTATTAATTCACCCCTCCACTTT
TRBV14	.	TRBD1	TRBJ2-4	CASSQRDRFQAKNIQYF	TGTGCCAGCAGCCAACGGGACAGATTCCAAGCCAAAAACATTCAGTACTTC
TRBV6-2/TRBV6-3	few	TRBD2	TRBJ2-1	CASSLTSGEYNEQFF	TGTGCCAGCAGTTTGACTAGCGGGGAGTACAATGAGCAGTTCTTC
TRBV4-3	many	.	TRBJ2-3	CASSRRRPDSMDTQYF	TGCGCCAGCAGCCGCCGGCGGCCAGATTCGATGGATACGCAGTATTTT
TRBV20-1	.	TRBD1	TRBJ2-7	CSARGTPGQGVGMSSYEQYF	TGCAGTGCTAGAGGTACCCCGGGACAGGGGGTCGGGATGAGCTCCTACGAGCAGTACTTC
TRBV9	.	.	TRBJ2-3	CASSVNPQHDTSTDTQYF	TGTGCCAGCAGCGTCAACCCCCAGCATGATACTAGCACAGACACGCAGTATTTT
TRBV2	few	.	TRBJ1-5	CASDAGDSNQPQHF	TGTGCCAGCGATGCAGGGGATAGCAATCAGCCCCAGCATTTT
TRBV7-2	few	TRBD2	TRBJ2-5	CASSLESLAGGKETQYF	TGTGCCAGCAGCTTAGAAAGTCTAGCGGGGGGAAAAGAGACCCAGTACTTC
TRBV20-1	.	TRBD2	TRBJ2-1	CSASRLAGVREQFF	TGCAGTGCGAGTCGACTAGCGGGAGTTCGTGAGCAGTTCTTC
TRBV29-1	.	TRBD1	TRBJ2-3	CLGQEDTDTQYF	TGTCTAGGACAGGAAGACACAGATACGCAGTATTTT
TRBV28	.	.	TRBJ2-1	CASSSGGAGYNEQFF	TGTGCCAGCAGCTCCGGCGGGGCGGGCTACAATGAGCAGTTCTTC
TRBV27	.	.	TRBJ1-4	CASSLFRTFWEKLFF	TGTGCCAGCAGTTTATTCAGGACTTTTTGGGAAAAACTGTTTTTT
TRBV7-9	few	TRBD1	TRBJ1-4	CASSLGGQGEKKLFF	TGTGCCAGCAGCTTAGGGGGACAGGGGGAGAAAAAACTGTTTTTT
TRBV7-2	.	TRBD2	TRBJ2-5	CASSPPWTSGSSKGTQYF	TGTGCCAGCAGTCCGCCATGGACTAGCGGGAGTTCAAAGGGGACCCAGTACTTC
TRBV5-1	few	.	TRBJ2-1	CASSPGGTNYNEQFF	TGCGCCAGCAGCCCCGGAGGCACGAACTACAATGAGCAGTTCTTC
TRBV7-6	few	.	TRBJ2-3	CASSLLVTGGAITDTQYF	TGTGCCAGCAGCTTATTGGTGACCGGGGGAGCTATCACAGATACGCAGTATTTT
TRBV3-1	.	TRBD1	TRBJ1-2	CASSPSSQGAHGYTF	TGTGCCAGCAGCCCTTCGTCCCAGGGGGCCCATGGCTACACCTTC
TRBV7-9	.	TRBD2	TRBJ2-5	CASSLASGLQETQYF	TGTGCCAGCAGCTTAGCTAGCGGGCTACAAGAGACCCAGTACTTC